A single sample gave rise to the 8 T cell receptor beta chains below, sequenced in a study of blood T cell repertoires in COVID-19. Data came from immunoSEQ multiplex PCR; TCRdb stores just in-frame clones and leaves some out. The table records 150,000 to 200,000 clones, 86% of them present only once. The sample comprised peripheral blood. All receptors come from a man aged 18 to 29 with acute or convalescent COVID-19.

The chain recombines TRBV3-1 (or the pseudogene TRBV3-2) with TRBJ2-1, with 9 bases that match TRBD2. The length of the CDR3 is 16 residues. CDR1 is LGHDT, CDR2 YNNKEL, per germline (reference sequence). V was clipped by 0 bases and J by 8 bases; unmatched bases: 8. CDR3 sequence: CASSQDLAGGQYEQFF. The CDR3 DNA is TGTGCCAGCAGCCAAGATCTTGCGGGGGGGCAATATGAGCAGTTCTTC.

This sequence joins TRBV2 and TRBJ1-5; D is uncertain. The CDR3 length is 13 residues. Trimming took 7 bases from V and 9 from J, leaving 16 bases between them. Germline loops: CDR1 SNHLY, CDR2 FYNNEI. Here the CDR3 DNA reads TGTGCCAGCACGCGACACCCCGGGGTGCCCCAGCATTTT. Translation: CASTRHPGVPQHF.

The V and J genes are TRBV5-1 and TRBJ2-7; 12 bases map to TRBD1. Germline V lookup: CDR1 SGHRS, CDR2 YFSETQ. V lost 4 bases, J lost 3 bases, and 5 bases stayed unmatched. CDR3 size: 15 residues. The CDR3 region is CASSPGTGGFYEQYV. In nucleotides, the CDR3 is TGCGCCAGCAGCCCCGGGACAGGGGGCTTCTACGAGCAGTACGTC.

The rearrangement joins TRBV7-3 to TRBJ1-5, with 8 bases that match TRBD1. The CDR3 is 15 amino acids. Germline CDR1 SGHTA, CDR2 FQGTGA. V trimming: 5 bases; J trimming: 4 bases; junction bases outside the gene matches: 7. The CDR3 DNA reads TGTGCCAGCAGCCGCGACAGGGGAGGGAATCAGCCCCAGCATTTT. It specifies CASSRDRGGNQPQHF.

This clone was counted once. The chain is built from TRBV5-1 and TRBJ2-5; 9 positions agree with TRBD2. CDR3 length: 16 amino acids. J gave up 5 bases and V 4 bases, and 12 bases lay outside the gene matches. Germline V gene data show CDR1 as SGHRS and CDR2 as YFSETQ. The CDR3 is CASSPRVAGDQETQYF. CDR3 nucleotide sequence: TGCGCCAGCAGCCCGAGGGTAGCGGGGGATCAGGAGACCCAGTACTTC. Variable domain in full (rest from reference TRBV5-1 and TRBJ2-5): KAGVTQTPRYLIKTRGQQVTLSCSPISGHRSVSWYQQTPGQGLQFLFEYFSETQRNKGNFPGRFSGRQFSNSRSEMNVSTLELGDSALYLCASSPRVAGDQETQYFGPGTRLLVL.

The gene calls are TRBV28 and TRBJ1-2; 9 bases map to TRBD1. V lost 5 bases, J lost 7 bases, and 8 bases stayed unmatched. Germline assignment: CDR1 MDHEN and CDR2 SYDVKM. CDR3 length: 14 residues. As DNA, the CDR3 is TGTGCCAGCAGTGTCGTGACAGGGGGATTTGGCTACACCTTC. Translated, it gives CASSVVTGGFGYTF.

The chain joins TRBV27 to TRBJ1-3, with 8 bases that match TRBD1. The J segment lost 2 bases and the V segment lost 9 bases, leaving 9 bases of the junction unmatched. The CDR3 is made up of 15 amino acids. CDR1 is MNHEY and CDR2 is SMNVEV in the germline V gene (reference sequence). The CDR3 nucleotides read TGTGCCAGTCTGGACAGGGACGAAACTGGAAACACCATATATTTT. Amino acid sequence: CASLDRDETGNTIYF.

The chain employs TRBV9 and TRBJ1-2, with TRBD1 identical over 7 bases. This CDR3 has 13 amino acids. The ends lost 0 bases at V and 8 bases at J; junction bases unmatched: 4. Germline CDR1 and CDR2: SGDLS and YYNGEE. CDR3 nucleotide sequence: TGTGCCAGCAGCGTAGCCGGGACAGTAGGCTACACCTTC. As protein: CASSVAGTVGYTF. Combining the CDR3 with reference TRBV9 and TRBJ1-2 gives the whole variable domain DSGVTQTPKHLITATGQRVTLRCSPRSGDLSVYWYQQSLDQGLQFLIQYYNGEERAKGNILERFSAQQFPDLHSELNLSSLELGDSALYFCASSVAGTVGYTFGSGTRLTVV.